The 2 T cell receptor beta chains in this list originate from one sample, sequenced in a study of shared clonotypes between healthy human individuals. Sequencing used immunoSEQ multiplex PCR; TCRdb keeps in-frame clones, though not all of them. This table has roughly 2.1 million clones, roughly 91% appearing once. Terminally differentiated effector memory CD45RA+ cells were excluded from the naive CD8 cells, which were CD45RO-negative and positively selected for CCR7. Sample: naive CD8+ T cells from PBMCs. Receptors were obtained from a man aged 18 to 29 in good health. Some clones in this sample may be carry-over from other donors' samples.

The V call is TRBV19, the J call TRBJ2-3; 12 bases match TRBD2. The CDR3 sequence is 17 residues long. Unmatched junction bases numbered 6, after V lost 4 bases and J lost 1 base. The germline V gene encodes CDR1 LNHDA and CDR2 SQIVND (reference sequence). CDR3 nucleotide sequence: TGTGCCAGTAGTACACTAGGACTAGCGGGGCGCACAGATACGCAGTATTTT. This gives the protein CASSTLGLAGRTDTQYF.

The chain joins TRBV7-2 to TRBJ2-7; D not resolved. The CDR3 runs 14 residues. V was pared by 4 bases and J by 0 bases, with 10 bases between. Per the germline V gene, CDR1 is SGHTA and CDR2 is FQGNSA. CDR3: CASSSGSSSYEQYF. The CDR3 DNA follows: TGTGCCAGCAGCTCCGGCTCGAGCTCCTACGAGCAGTACTTC.